This record covers a single T cell receptor beta chain. Its antigen is unidentified. These data come from a study of monozygotic twins with inflammatory bowel disease. Study-wide results and limits: Repertoire similarity matched across concordant and discordant twins, perhaps owing to limited power. Patient-to-patient differences in immunosuppressive treatment may have added variability to the repertoires.

CDR1 and CDR2 (germline): SGHTA, FQGNSA. The CDR3 is 15 amino acids. From its re-call of the 5' RACE reads, TCRdb lists each CDR3 protein once, without DNA. Recorded for this sample: some 160,000 distinct CDR3 sequences. The TCR originated in a human donor with ulcerative colitis or Crohn's disease, or a healthy co-twin of an affected twin (not recorded which). V gene TRBV7-2 combines with J gene TRBJ2-5. Sequencing was performed on blood. CDR3 protein: CASSLGLARQETQYF.